This T cell receptor beta chain was sequenced for a study of shared clonotypes between healthy human individuals. TCRdb keeps only in-frame clones here, not all; method: immunoSEQ multiplex PCR. Of some 1,900,000 clones listed, roughly 94% are singletons. Naive CD8 populations comprised CD45RO-negative cells positively selected for CCR7, excluding terminally differentiated effector memory CD45RA+ cells. Healthy and HIV-negative, the adult donors had no recent acute infections or vaccinations. From germline, CDR1 is SGHRS and CDR2 YFSETQ. The CDR3 contains 14 residues. V was shortened by 2 bases and J by 2 bases, with 10 bases between the two germline ends.

The chain joins TRBV5-1 to TRBJ1-2; no firm D call. The specimen was naive CD8+ T cells sorted from blood. The TCR comes from a young man in good health. The CDR3 bases are TGCGCCAGCAGCTTTGGGTCAGCCAACTATGGCTACACCTTC. Protein product: CASSFGSANYGYTF.